This T cell receptor (beta chain) is from a study of cytomegalovirus exposure and HLA in healthy donors. The germline V and J ends were trimmed by 8 bases and 5 bases, with 9 bases remaining between them. The CDR3 consists of 11 residues. Germline V CDR1 and CDR2: SNHLY, FYNNEI. The PCR contained 60 Vbeta and 13 Jbeta primers. The assay was immunoSEQ multiplex PCR, and TCRdb's table has in-frame clones only and misses some. The sample has some 110,000 clones; approximately 70% are singletons. This chain joins TRBV2 and TRBJ2-5; D is perhaps TRBD2 (5 bases). The receptor comes from a man younger than 40 in good health and CMV-seropositive. Sequenced input: PBMCs. CDR3 coding DNA: TGTGCCAGCGGCGGGTCGGAGACCCAGTACTTC. Protein sequence: CASGGSETQYF. The variable domain in full, completed from reference TRBV2 and TRBJ2-5, reads EPEVTQTPSHQVTQMGQEVILRCVPISNHLYFYWYRQILGQKVEFLVSFYNNEISEKSEIFDDQFSVERPDGSNFTLKIRSTKLEDSAMYFCASGGSETQYFGPGTRLLVL.